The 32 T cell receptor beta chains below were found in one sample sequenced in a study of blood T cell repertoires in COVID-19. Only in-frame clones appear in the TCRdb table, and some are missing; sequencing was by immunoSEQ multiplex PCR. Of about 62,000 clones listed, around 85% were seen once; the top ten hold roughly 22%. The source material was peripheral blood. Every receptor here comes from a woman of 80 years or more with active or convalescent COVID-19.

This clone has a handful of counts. In DNA form, the CDR3 reads TGTGCCAGCAGCCAAGATAGCTCAGGGGGCGCGTCGCAGTACTTC. Encoded protein: CASSQDSSGGASQYF. V is TRBV3-1 (or the pseudogene TRBV3-2) and J is TRBJ2-7; 8 bases align to TRBD1. V was clipped by 0 bases and J by 9 bases; unmatched bases: 10. CDR1 is LGHDT and CDR2 is YNNKEL in the germline V gene (reference sequence). The CDR3 totals 15 residues.

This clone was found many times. The CDR3 loop is CASKRKASTDTQYF. The CDR3 coding sequence is TGTGCCAGCAAGCGGAAAGCTAGCACAGATACGCAGTATTTT. The chain has TRBV27 and TRBJ2-3; TRBD2 is a possible D gene (5 bases). Germline CDR1 reads MNHEY; CDR2 reads SMNVEV (reference sequence). With 7 bases removed from V and 0 bases from J, the gap between germline ends came to 11 bases. This CDR3 spans 14 amino acids.

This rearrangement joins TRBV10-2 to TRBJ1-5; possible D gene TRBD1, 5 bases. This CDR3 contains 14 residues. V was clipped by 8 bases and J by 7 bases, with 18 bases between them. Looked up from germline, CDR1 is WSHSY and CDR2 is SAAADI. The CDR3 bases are TGCGCCAGCGGGGTCAGGGATTCTAAACAGCCCCAGCATTTT. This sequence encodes CASGVRDSKQPQHF.

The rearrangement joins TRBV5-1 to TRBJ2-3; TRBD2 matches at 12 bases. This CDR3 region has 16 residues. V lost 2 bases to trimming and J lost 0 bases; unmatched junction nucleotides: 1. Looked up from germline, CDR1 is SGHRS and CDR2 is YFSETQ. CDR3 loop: CASSFLAGGSTDTQYF. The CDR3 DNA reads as TGCGCCAGCAGCTTCCTAGCGGGGGGGAGCACAGATACGCAGTATTTT.

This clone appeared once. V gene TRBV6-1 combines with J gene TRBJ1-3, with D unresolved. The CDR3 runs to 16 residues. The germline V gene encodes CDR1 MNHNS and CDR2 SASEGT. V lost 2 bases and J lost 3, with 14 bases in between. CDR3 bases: TGTGCCAGCAGTGAATTGAGGGCAGCAGTTGGAAACACCATATATTTT. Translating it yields CASSELRAAVGNTIYF.

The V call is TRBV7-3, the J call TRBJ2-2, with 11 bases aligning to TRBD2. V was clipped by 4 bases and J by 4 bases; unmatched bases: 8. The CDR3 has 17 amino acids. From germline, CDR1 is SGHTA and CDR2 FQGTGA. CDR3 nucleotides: TGTGCCAGCAGCTCCCGCGGAGGGACTAGCGGCACCGGGGAGCTGTTTTTT. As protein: CASSSRGGTSGTGELFF.

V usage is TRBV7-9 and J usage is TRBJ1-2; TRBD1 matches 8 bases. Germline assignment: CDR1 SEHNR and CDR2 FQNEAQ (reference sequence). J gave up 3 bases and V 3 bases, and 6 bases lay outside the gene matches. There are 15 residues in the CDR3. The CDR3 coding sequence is TGTGCCAGCAGCTTCGCAGACAGGGGCGACTATGGCTACACCTTC. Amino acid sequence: CASSFADRGDYGYTF.

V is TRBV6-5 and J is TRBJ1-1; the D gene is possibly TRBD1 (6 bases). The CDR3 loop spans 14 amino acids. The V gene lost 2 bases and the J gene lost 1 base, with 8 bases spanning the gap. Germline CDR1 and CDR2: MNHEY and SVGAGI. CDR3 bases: TGTGCCAGCAGTTACCAGGGGCGGAACACTGAAGCTTTCTTT. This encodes CASSYQGRNTEAFF.

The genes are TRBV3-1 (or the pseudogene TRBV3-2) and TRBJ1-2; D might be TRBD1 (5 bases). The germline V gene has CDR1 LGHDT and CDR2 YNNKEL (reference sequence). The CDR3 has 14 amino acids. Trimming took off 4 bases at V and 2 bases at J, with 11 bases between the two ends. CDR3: CASSRDSGNYGYTF. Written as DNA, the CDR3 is TGTGCCAGCAGCCGGGACTCAGGGAACTATGGCTACACCTTC.

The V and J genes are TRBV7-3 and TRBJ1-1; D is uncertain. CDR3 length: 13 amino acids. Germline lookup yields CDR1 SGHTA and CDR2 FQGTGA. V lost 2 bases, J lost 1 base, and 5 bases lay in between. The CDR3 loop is CASSLYGNTEAFF. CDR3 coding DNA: TGTGCCAGCAGCTTATACGGGAACACTGAAGCTTTCTTT.

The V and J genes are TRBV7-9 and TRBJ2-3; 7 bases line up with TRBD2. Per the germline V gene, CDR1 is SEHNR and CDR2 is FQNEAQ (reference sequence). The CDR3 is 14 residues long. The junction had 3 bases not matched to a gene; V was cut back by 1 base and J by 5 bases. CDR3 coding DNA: TGTGCCAGCAGCTTAGGCGCTAGCGGAGATACGCAGTATTTT. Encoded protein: CASSLGASGDTQYF. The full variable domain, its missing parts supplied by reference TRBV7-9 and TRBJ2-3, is DTGVSQNPRHKITKRGQNVTFRCDPISEHNRLYWYRQTLGQGPEFLTYFQNEAQLEKSRLLSDRFSAERPKGSFSTLEIQRTEQGDSAMYLCASSLGASGDTQYFGPGTRLTVL.

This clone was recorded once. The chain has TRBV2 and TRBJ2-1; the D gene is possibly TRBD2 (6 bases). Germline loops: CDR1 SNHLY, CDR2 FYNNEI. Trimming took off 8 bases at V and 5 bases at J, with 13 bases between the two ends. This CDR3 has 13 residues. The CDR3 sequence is CASQLAPHNEQFF. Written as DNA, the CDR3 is TGTGCCAGCCAACTAGCCCCACACAATGAGCAGTTCTTC.

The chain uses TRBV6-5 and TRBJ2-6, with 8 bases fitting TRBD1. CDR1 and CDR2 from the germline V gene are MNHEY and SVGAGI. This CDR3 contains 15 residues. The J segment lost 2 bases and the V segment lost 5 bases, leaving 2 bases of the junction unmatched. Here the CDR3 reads CASSRQGTGANVLTF. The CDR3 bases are TGTGCCAGCAGTCGACAGGGGACTGGGGCCAACGTCCTGACTTTC.

The DNA for the CDR3 is TGTGCCATCAGCCTGGGACAGAACACTGAAGCTTTCTTT. Amino acids: CAISLGQNTEAFF. The chain uses TRBV10-3 and TRBJ1-1, with D possibly being TRBD1 (6 bases). CDR1 is ENHRY, CDR2 SYGVKD, per germline. Trimming took 6 bases from V and 1 from J, leaving 9 bases between them. CDR3 length: 13 residues.

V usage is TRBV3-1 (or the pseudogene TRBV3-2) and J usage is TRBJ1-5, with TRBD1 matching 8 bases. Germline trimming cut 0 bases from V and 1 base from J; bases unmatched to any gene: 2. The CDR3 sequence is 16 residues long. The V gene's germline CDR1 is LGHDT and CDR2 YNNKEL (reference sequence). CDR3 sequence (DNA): TGTGCCAGCAGCCAAGATCACAGGGGGAGCAATCAGCCCCAGCATTTT. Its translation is CASSQDHRGSNQPQHF.

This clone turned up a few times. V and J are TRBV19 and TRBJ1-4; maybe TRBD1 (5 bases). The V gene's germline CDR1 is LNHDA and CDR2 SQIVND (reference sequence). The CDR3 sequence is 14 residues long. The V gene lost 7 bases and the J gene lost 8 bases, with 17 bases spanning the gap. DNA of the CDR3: TGTGCCAGTAATCAGAAGACAGACCCCGAAAAACTGTTTTTT. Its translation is CASNQKTDPEKLFF.

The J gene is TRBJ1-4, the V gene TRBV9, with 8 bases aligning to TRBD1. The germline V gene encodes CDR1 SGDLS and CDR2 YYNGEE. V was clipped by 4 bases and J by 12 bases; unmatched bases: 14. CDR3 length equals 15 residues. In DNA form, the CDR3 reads TGTGCCAGCAGCCTGACAGGGGACAGAGAGGGTGAACTGTTTTTT. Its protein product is CASSLTGDREGELFF.

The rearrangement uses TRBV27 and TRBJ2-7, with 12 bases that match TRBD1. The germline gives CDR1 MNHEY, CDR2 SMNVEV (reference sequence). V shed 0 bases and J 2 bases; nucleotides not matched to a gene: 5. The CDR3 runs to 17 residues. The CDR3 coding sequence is TGTGCCAGCAGTTTATCGGGACAGGGGGCAGGGGCCTACGAGCAGTACTTC. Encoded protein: CASSLSGQGAGAYEQYF.

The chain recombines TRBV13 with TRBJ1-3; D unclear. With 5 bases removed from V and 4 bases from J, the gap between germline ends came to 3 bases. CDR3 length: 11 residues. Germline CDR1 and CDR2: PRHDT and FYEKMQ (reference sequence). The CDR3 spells CASSLGNTIYF. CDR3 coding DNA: TGTGCCAGCAGCCTGGGAAACACCATATATTTT.

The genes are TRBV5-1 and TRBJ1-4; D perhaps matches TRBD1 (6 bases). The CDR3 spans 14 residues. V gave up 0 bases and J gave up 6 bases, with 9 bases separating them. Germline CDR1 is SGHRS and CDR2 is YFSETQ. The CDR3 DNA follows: TGCGCCAGCAGCTTGGACAGGGTGGATGAAAAACTGTTTTTT. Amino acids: CASSLDRVDEKLFF.

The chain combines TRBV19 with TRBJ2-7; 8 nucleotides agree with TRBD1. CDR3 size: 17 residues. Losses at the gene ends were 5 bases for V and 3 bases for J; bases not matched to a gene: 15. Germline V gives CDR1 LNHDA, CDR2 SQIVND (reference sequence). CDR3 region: CASSRYGRTGIFYEQYF. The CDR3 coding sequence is TGTGCCAGTAGTCGATACGGTCGGACAGGGATTTTCTACGAGCAGTACTTC.

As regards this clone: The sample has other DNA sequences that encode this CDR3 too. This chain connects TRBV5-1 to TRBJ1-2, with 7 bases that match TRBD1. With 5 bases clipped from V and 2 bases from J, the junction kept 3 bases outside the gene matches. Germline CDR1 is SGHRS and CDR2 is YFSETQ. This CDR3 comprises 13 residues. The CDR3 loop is CASSLQGNYGYTF. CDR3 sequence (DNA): TGCGCCAGCAGTTTACAGGGGAACTATGGCTACACCTTC.

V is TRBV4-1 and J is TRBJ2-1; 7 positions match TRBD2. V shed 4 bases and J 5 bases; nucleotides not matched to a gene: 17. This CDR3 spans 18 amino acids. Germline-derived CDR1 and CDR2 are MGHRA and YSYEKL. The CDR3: CASSRDRFSAGLNNEQFF. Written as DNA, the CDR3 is TGCGCCAGCAGCCGAGACCGTTTTTCAGCGGGGCTAAACAATGAGCAGTTCTTC.

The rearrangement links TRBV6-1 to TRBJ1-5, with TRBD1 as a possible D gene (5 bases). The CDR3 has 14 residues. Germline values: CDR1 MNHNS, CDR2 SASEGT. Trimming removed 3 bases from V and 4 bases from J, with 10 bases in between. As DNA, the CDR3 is TGTGCCAGCAGTGACCCAGGGCCTAATCAGCCCCAGCATTTT. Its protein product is CASSDPGPNQPQHF.

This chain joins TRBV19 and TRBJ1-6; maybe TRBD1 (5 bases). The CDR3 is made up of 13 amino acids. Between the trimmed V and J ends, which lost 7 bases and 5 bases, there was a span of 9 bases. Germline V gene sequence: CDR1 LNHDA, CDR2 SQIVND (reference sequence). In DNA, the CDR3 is TGTGCCAGTACGGTGACAGATAATTCACCCCTCCACTTT. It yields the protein CASTVTDNSPLHF.

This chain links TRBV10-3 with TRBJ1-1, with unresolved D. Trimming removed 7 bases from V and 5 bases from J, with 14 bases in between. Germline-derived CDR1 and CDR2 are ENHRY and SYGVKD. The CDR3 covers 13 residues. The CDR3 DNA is TGTGCCATCACCACCACCCGGGGTACTGAAGCTTTCTTT. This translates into CAITTTRGTEAFF.

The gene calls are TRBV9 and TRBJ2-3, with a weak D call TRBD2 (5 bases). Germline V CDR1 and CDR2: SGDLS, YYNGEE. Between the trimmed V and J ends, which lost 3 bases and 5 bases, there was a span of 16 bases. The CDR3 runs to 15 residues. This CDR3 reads CASSGGGYAGDTQYF. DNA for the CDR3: TGTGCCAGCAGCGGAGGTGGATATGCGGGAGATACGCAGTATTTT. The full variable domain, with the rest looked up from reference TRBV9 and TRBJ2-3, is DSGVTQTPKHLITATGQRVTLRCSPRSGDLSVYWYQQSLDQGLQFLIQYYNGEERAKGNILERFSAQQFPDLHSELNLSSLELGDSALYFCASSGGGYAGDTQYFGPGTRLTVL.

As DNA, the CDR3 is TGTGCCAGCTCACCGTACTGGACAGGGGATGGCTCTGGGGCCAACGTCCTGACTTTC. Its translation is CASSPYWTGDGSGANVLTF. The chain joins TRBV18 to TRBJ2-6; 9 nucleotides match TRBD1. J gave up 0 bases and V 3 bases, and 9 bases lay outside the gene matches. The CDR3 is 19 amino acids. Germline V gene lookup returns CDR1 KGHSH and CDR2 LQKENI.

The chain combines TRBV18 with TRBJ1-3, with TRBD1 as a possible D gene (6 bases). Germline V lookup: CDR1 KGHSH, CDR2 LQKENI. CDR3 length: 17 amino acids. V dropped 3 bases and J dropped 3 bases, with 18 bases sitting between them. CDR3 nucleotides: TGTGCCAGCTCACCTTTGACGCAGGGGAATTATGGAAACACCATATATTTT. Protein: CASSPLTQGNYGNTIYF.

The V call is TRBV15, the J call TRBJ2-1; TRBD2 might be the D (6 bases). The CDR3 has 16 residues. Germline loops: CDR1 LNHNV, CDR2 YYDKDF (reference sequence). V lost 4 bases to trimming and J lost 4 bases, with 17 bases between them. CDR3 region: CATSNYGGAGYNEQFF. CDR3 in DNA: TGTGCCACCAGCAATTACGGAGGGGCTGGATACAATGAGCAGTTCTTC.

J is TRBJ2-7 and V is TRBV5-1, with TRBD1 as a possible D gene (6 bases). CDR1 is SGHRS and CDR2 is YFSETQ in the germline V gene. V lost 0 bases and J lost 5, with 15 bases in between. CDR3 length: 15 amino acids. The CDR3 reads CASSLADRQIHEQYF. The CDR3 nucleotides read TGCGCCAGCAGCTTGGCCGACAGGCAGATCCACGAGCAGTACTTC.

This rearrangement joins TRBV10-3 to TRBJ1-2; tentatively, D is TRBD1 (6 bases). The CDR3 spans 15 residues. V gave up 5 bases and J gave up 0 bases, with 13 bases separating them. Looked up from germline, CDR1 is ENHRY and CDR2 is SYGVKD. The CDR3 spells CAISSRTVTNYGYTF. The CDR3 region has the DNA TGTGCCATCAGTTCCCGGACAGTAACTAACTATGGCTACACCTTC.